The T cell receptor beta chain under discussion was sequenced for a study of T cell changes during pregnancy in multiple sclerosis. Assay used: immunoSEQ multiplex PCR; TCRdb lists only in-frame clones, some missing. The sample holds some 70,000 clones, about nine tenths seen once. V shed 0 bases and J 4 bases; nucleotides not matched to a gene: 3. This CDR3 has 14 residues. Germline CDR1 GTSNPN, CDR2 SVGIG (reference sequence). This receptor was obtained from a female donor with multiple sclerosis, enrolled in a pregnancy study. The input for sequencing was peripheral blood, taken before pregnancy. This chain joins TRBV30 and TRBJ2-5; 9 nucleotides agree with TRBD2. The CDR3 loop reads CAWSVRAGGETQYF. In DNA form, the CDR3 reads TGTGCCTGGAGTGTAAGAGCGGGAGGAGAGACCCAGTACTTC.